These 31 T cell receptor beta chains were sequenced from one sample in a study of T cells in Graves' hyperthyroidism and ophthalmopathy. From RNA transcripts, TCR beta CDR3 regions were amplified. A first-round RT-PCR of the TCR CDR3 used the HTBI primer set. TCRdb called the multiplex PCR reads again in MiXCR, with one record for every CDR3 protein. Among fewer than 250,000 distinct CDR3 sequences listed, roughly 17% were seen once. The sequencing sample was made of blood. The receptors come from a man aged 45 to 65 with Graves' hyperthyroidism.

This clonotype was seen at least ten times. The chain couples TRBV20-1 to TRBJ2-1; 15 positions match TRBD2. The CDR3 length is 19 residues. CDR1 DFQATT and CDR2 SNEGSKA come from the germline V gene (reference sequence). Losses at the gene ends were 1 base for V and 0 bases for J; bases not matched to a gene: 7. For the CDR3, the DNA is TGCAGTGCTAGAGGCGGACTAGCGGGAGGGCCTCGCTCCTACAATGAGCAGTTCTTC. Protein sequence: CSARGGLAGGPRSYNEQFF.

The chain recombines TRBV20-1 with TRBJ2-7; 11 nucleotides align to TRBD2. From germline, CDR1 is DFQATT and CDR2 SNEGSKA (reference sequence). The J segment lost 2 bases and the V segment lost 3 bases, leaving 3 bases of the junction unmatched. The CDR3 has 14 amino acids. The CDR3 DNA reads as TGCAGTGCTAGGGGACTAGCGGCTACCTACGAGCAGTACTTC. Residues: CSARGLAATYEQYF.

In this sample, this clonotype turned up a few times. The chain recombines TRBV12-5 with TRBJ2-3; TRBD2 is a possible D gene (7 bases). CDR1 LGHNT and CDR2 FRNRAP come from the germline V gene. V lost 6 bases, J lost 7 bases, and 14 bases lay in between. The CDR3 covers 13 residues. The CDR3 spells CASGKGGANTQYF. The CDR3, as DNA: TGTGCTAGTGGGAAAGGGGGGGCGAATACGCAGTATTTT.

This clonotype showed up many times. The rearrangement links TRBV7-9 to TRBJ2-1, with 14 positions matching TRBD2. The CDR3 is 19 amino acids. V lost 5 bases and J lost 0; bases outside the gene matches: 9. Germline lookup yields CDR1 SEHNR and CDR2 FQNEAQ (reference sequence). The CDR3 spells CASSTRLAGGLSSYNEQFF. In nucleotides, the CDR3 is TGTGCCAGCAGCACCCGACTAGCGGGAGGGCTGAGCTCCTACAATGAGCAGTTCTTC.

The CDR3 protein is CAISPDTGGEQYF. The CDR3 region has the DNA TGTGCCATCAGTCCCGATACAGGGGGCGAGCAGTACTTC. V and J are TRBV10-3 and TRBJ2-7, with TRBD1 identical over 8 bases. J gave up 6 bases and V 5 bases, and 6 bases lay outside the gene matches. Germline CDR1 reads ENHRY; CDR2 reads SYGVKD. The CDR3 sequence is 13 residues long.

To note about this clonotype: A much more abundant neighbour one base away suggests this may be a read error. CDR3 nucleotides: TGTGCCAACTGTCCTAGCGGGGCCTACAATGAGCAGTTCTTC. It codes for CANCPSGAYNEQFF. J is TRBJ2-1 and V is TRBV2; TRBD2 agrees at 9 bases. The CDR3 runs 14 residues. With V trimmed by 10 bases and J by 2 bases, 6 bases remained unmatched. Germline V gene sequence: CDR1 SNHLY, CDR2 FYNNEI.

This clonotype was counted ten times or more. The genes are TRBV6-5 and TRBJ2-3, with D perhaps TRBD2 (5 bases). This CDR3 has 16 amino acids. Germline lookup yields CDR1 MNHEY and CDR2 SVGAGI. Trimming took 0 bases from V and 4 from J, leaving 14 bases between them. The CDR3 DNA sequence: TGTGCCAGCAGTTACTCGGCCTACCCGAGGGCAGATACGCAGTATTTT. Translating it yields CASSYSAYPRADTQYF.

This CDR3 reads CASSYPRGREGNEQFF. The CDR3 DNA is TGTGCCAGCAGTTACCCCCGCGGGAGGGAGGGCAATGAGCAGTTCTTC. The rearrangement links TRBV6-6 to TRBJ2-1; 9 positions agree with TRBD2. The CDR3 covers 16 residues. V shed 2 bases and J 6 bases; nucleotides not matched to a gene: 8. CDR1 and CDR2 from the germline V gene are MNHNY and SVGAGI (reference sequence).

As to this clonotype: One end of the junction fails to match germline, which may point to a read error. The genes are TRBV28 and TRBJ1-4; D remains unclear. Germline CDR1 reads MDHEN; CDR2 reads SYDVKM. There are 11 residues in the CDR3. The DNA of the CDR3 is TGTGCCAGCAGGAGAATTGAAGAACTGTTTTTT. It codes for CASRRIEELFF.

This clonotype was recorded many times. The chain recombines TRBV30 with TRBJ2-7; 7 bases agree with TRBD2. This CDR3 contains 16 residues. The germline gives CDR1 GTSNPN, CDR2 SVGIG (reference sequence). The trim removed 1 base at V and 3 bases at J, leaving 12 bases unmatched. The CDR3 sequence: CAWSANSGGLLYEQYF. The CDR3 nucleotides read TGTGCCTGGAGTGCCAACTCTGGGGGACTACTCTACGAGCAGTACTTC. The full variable domain, with the rest looked up from reference TRBV30 and TRBJ2-7, is SQTIHQWPATLVQPVGSPLSLECTVEGTSNPNLYWYRQAAGRGLQLLFYSVGIGQISSEVPQNLSASRPQDRQFILSSKKLLLSDSGFYLCAWSANSGGLLYEQYFGPGTRLTVT.

On this clonotype: This may be a read error: a much more frequent sequence differs by one nucleotide. The rearrangement uses TRBV27 and TRBJ2-3, with 9 bases lining up with TRBD2. There are 14 residues in the CDR3. Germline values: CDR1 MNHEY, CDR2 SMNVEV (reference sequence). J was trimmed by 5 bases and V by 8 bases; bases with no gene match: 8. The CDR3 sequence: CASFSGGGGDTQYF. The DNA of the CDR3 is TGTGCCAGCTTTAGCGGGGGAGGCGGAGATACGCAGTATTTT.

This clonotype was seen repeatedly, ten times or more. The chain uses TRBV5-1 and TRBJ1-1; D call uncertain. V was pared by 0 bases and J by 7 bases, with 16 bases between. The CDR3 loop spans 15 amino acids. Germline V gives CDR1 SGHRS, CDR2 YFSETQ. The CDR3 region has the DNA TGCGCCAGCAGCTTGGAAGGGTCTAAGTGGGGTGAAGCTTTCTTT. Its protein is CASSLEGSKWGEAFF. The variable domain in full, with the rest retrieved from reference TRBV5-1 and TRBJ1-1, is KAGVTQTPRYLIKTRGQQVTLSCSPISGHRSVSWYQQTPGQGLQFLFEYFSETQRNKGNFPGRFSGRQFSNSRSEMNVSTLELGDSALYLCASSLEGSKWGEAFFGQGTRLTVV.

The CDR3 loop is CSVLPGTSGRYNEQFF. The DNA of the CDR3 is TGCAGTGTGCTCCCCGGGACTAGCGGAAGATACAATGAGCAGTTCTTC. V and J are TRBV20-1 and TRBJ2-1; 11 bases fit TRBD2. Looked up from germline, CDR1 is DFQATT and CDR2 is SNEGSKA (reference sequence). The CDR3 spans 16 residues. After removal of 7 bases from V and 4 bases from J, the junction contained 12 bases not matched to a gene.

This clonotype was detected ten times or more. This sequence joins TRBV6-1 and TRBJ1-1; no clear D. Germline V CDR1 and CDR2: MNHNS, SASEGT. V lost 8 bases and J lost 3, with 7 bases in between. The CDR3 consists of 11 residues. CDR3 sequence reads: CASRTDTEAFF. The CDR3 DNA follows: TGTGCCAGCCGAACCGACACTGAAGCTTTCTTT.

This clonotype was seen a handful of times. This chain connects TRBV12-3 or TRBV12-4 to TRBJ2-2; 9 bases fit TRBD1. The J segment lost 8 bases and the V segment lost 6 bases, leaving 4 bases of the junction unmatched. CDR3 length: 13 amino acids. DNA for the CDR3: TGTGCCAGCAGGTACAGGGGGCCTGGGGAGCTGTTTTTT. It specifies CASRYRGPGELFF.

The V call is TRBV27, the J call TRBJ2-3, with no clear D. V was trimmed by 4 bases and J by 4 bases, leaving 12 bases between them. The CDR3 loop spans 14 amino acids. Germline V CDR1 and CDR2: MNHEY, SMNVEV (reference sequence). Here the CDR3 reads CASSYFEVPDTQYF. The CDR3 nucleotides read TGTGCCAGCAGTTATTTTGAGGTCCCAGATACGCAGTATTTT.

Only a few counts were recorded for this clonotype. The genes are TRBV5-1 and TRBJ2-2, with TRBD2 identical over 9 bases. CDR3 size: 15 residues. The germline V gene has CDR1 SGHRS and CDR2 YFSETQ. Unmatched junction bases numbered 1, after V lost 0 bases and J lost 4 bases. The CDR3 region has the DNA TGCGCCAGCAGCTTGGCTAGCGGGGCCACCGGGGAGCTGTTTTTT. Amino acid sequence: CASSLASGATGELFF.

The chain carries TRBV10-3 and TRBJ1-2; TRBD1 aligns across 9 bases. CDR3 size: 14 residues. V shed 6 bases, J shed 5 bases, and the junction held 7 bases outside the gene matches. Germline CDR1 ENHRY, CDR2 SYGVKD. The CDR3 DNA reads as TGTGCCATCAGGGGGGACAGGGAAGATTATGGCTACACCTTC. Encoded protein: CAIRGDREDYGYTF.

Turning to this clonotype: This may be a read error: a much more frequent sequence differs by one nucleotide. V is TRBV10-3 and J is TRBJ1-5; a weak D match, TRBD1 (5 bases). V dropped 0 bases and J dropped 9 bases, with 15 bases sitting between them. The CDR3 covers 15 residues. The germline CDR1 and CDR2 sequences are ENHRY and SYGVKD. CDR3: CAISESGGTGRPQHF. The CDR3 DNA is TGTGCCATCAGTGAGTCGGGGGGAACGGGTCGGCCCCAGCATTTT.

A note on this clonotype: This may stem from a read error, because a much larger clone lies one nucleotide away. The chain recombines TRBV20-1 with TRBJ2-5, with a weak D call TRBD2 (5 bases). The V end lost 3 bases, the J end lost 4 bases, and 21 bases lay between the germline ends. Germline loops: CDR1 DFQATT, CDR2 SNEGSKA (reference sequence). This CDR3 is built from 16 residues. In nucleotides, the CDR3 is TGCAGTGCTAGCATAGCGAGAAAGGGATTGGGAGAGACCCAGTACTTC. Protein product: CSASIARKGLGETQYF.

At least ten counts were recorded for this clonotype. The rearrangement uses TRBV3-1 and TRBJ1-1, with unresolved D. Trimming removed 5 bases at V and 10 bases at J, with 14 bases between. CDR1 and CDR2 from the germline V gene are LGHDT and YNNKEL (reference sequence). The CDR3 has 12 amino acids. The CDR3 here is CASSDPPGRAFF. The CDR3 DNA sequence: TGTGCCAGCAGCGACCCCCCGGGGAGAGCTTTCTTT.

The chain recombines TRBV10-3 with TRBJ2-2; D is unclear. Trimming stripped 3 bases from V and 6 bases from J, with 11 bases between. The CDR3 runs 14 residues. CDR1 is ENHRY, CDR2 SYGVKD, per germline. CDR3 residues: CAISDRSWAGELFF. The CDR3 bases are TGTGCCATCAGTGATAGGAGCTGGGCCGGGGAGCTGTTTTTT.

V usage is TRBV18 and J usage is TRBJ1-4; D unclear. This CDR3 has 12 residues. The V end was cut by 5 bases, the J end by 14 bases, with 15 bases between. Germline lookup yields CDR1 KGHSH and CDR2 LQKENI. In DNA form, the CDR3 reads TGTGCCAGCTCATCAACAGAGCCCACCCTGTTTTTT. This encodes CASSSTEPTLFF.

There are many counts of this clonotype. The chain joins TRBV10-3 to TRBJ2-5, with TRBD2 identical over 10 bases. Germline assignment: CDR1 ENHRY and CDR2 SYGVKD. The CDR3 length is 13 residues. The V and J ends lost 9 bases and 5 bases, in that order; junction bases with no gene match: 6. CDR3 in DNA: TGTGCCATAGCACTAGCGGGATCGGAGACCCAGTACTTC. Its translation is CAIALAGSETQYF.

Notes on this clonotype: A much bigger clone sits one base away, suggesting this may be a read error. V and J are TRBV7-2 and TRBJ2-5; D tentatively fits TRBD1 or TRBD2 (5 bases each). CDR3 length: 15 amino acids. Germline values: CDR1 SGHTA, CDR2 FQGNSA. The CDR3 DNA follows: TGTCCCAGCAGCGGTTTTGTTCCAGGGTGGGAGACCCAGTACTTC. This sequence encodes CPSSGFVPGWETQYF. The full variable domain, with the rest looked up from reference TRBV7-2 and TRBJ2-5, is GAGVSQSPSNKVTEKGKDVELRCDPISGHTALYWYRQSLGQGLEFLIYFQGNSAPDKSGLPSDRFSAERTGGSVSTLTIQRTQQEDSAVYLCPSSGFVPGWETQYFGPGTRLLVL.

This clonotype has at least ten counts. This chain connects TRBV7-8 to TRBJ1-2, with 12 bases aligning to TRBD1. Germline CDR1 SGHVS, CDR2 FQNEAQ. With 5 bases clipped from V and 6 bases from J, the junction kept 16 bases outside the gene matches. The CDR3 loop spans 18 amino acids. In nucleotides, the CDR3 is TGTGCCAGCAGCCTAAACACGGGACAGGGGGCGAATCGACATGGCTACACCTTC. Its protein is CASSLNTGQGANRHGYTF. Full variable domain (remainder filled in from reference TRBV7-8 and TRBJ1-2): GAGVSQSPRYKVAKRGQDVALRCDPISGHVSLFWYQQALGQGPEFLTYFQNEAQLDKSGLPSDRFFAERPEGSVSTLKIQRTQQEDSAVYLCASSLNTGQGANRHGYTFGSGTRLTVV.

There are many counts of this clonotype. The chain recombines TRBV12-3 or TRBV12-4 with TRBJ1-2, with D uncertain. The germline V and J ends were trimmed by 3 bases and 4 bases, with 6 bases remaining between them. This CDR3 has 12 residues. This chain's CDR3 is CASSFNSYGYTF. In DNA, the CDR3 is TGTGCCAGCAGTTTTAACAGCTATGGCTACACCTTC.

The table lists this clonotype with many counts. The V gene is TRBV6-1, the J gene TRBJ2-7, with 8 positions matching TRBD2. CDR1 is MNHNS, CDR2 SASEGT, per germline. The CDR3 spans 15 residues. V gave up 3 bases and J gave up 2 bases; unmatched junction bases: 6. CDR3 DNA sequence: TGTGCCAGCAGTGAGGGACTAGGAACCACCTACGAGCAGTACTTC. Its protein product is CASSEGLGTTYEQYF.

The sample holds many counts of this clonotype. The chain employs TRBV19 and TRBJ2-5; D gene unclear. This CDR3 region has 13 residues. V lost 6 bases to trimming and J lost 4 bases, with 12 bases between them. The germline V gene encodes CDR1 LNHDA and CDR2 SQIVND (reference sequence). Here the CDR3 DNA reads TGTGCCAGTAGACCCCAAGGAATAGAGACCCAGTACTTC. Translated: CASRPQGIETQYF.

This clonotype has a handful of counts. V usage is TRBV11-3 and J usage is TRBJ1-4, with 7 bases matching TRBD1. The CDR3 extends over 15 amino acids. V was clipped by 5 bases and J by 7 bases; unmatched bases: 10. CDR1 SGHNT and CDR2 YENEEA come from the germline V gene. CDR3 nucleotides: TGTGCCAGCAGCATCAGACAGGGATCGGGTGAAAAACTGTTTTTT. This encodes CASSIRQGSGEKLFF. The full variable domain, completed using reference TRBV11-3 and TRBJ1-4, is EAGVVQSPRYKIIEKKQPVAFWCNPISGHNTLYWYLQNLGQGPELLIRYENEEAVDDSQLPKDRFSAERLKGVDSTLKIQPAELGDSAVYLCASSIRQGSGEKLFFGSGTQLSVL.

This clonotype was seen ten or more times. V gene TRBV7-3 combines with J gene TRBJ2-1; no clear D. This CDR3 is 13 amino acids long. V lost 3 bases to trimming and J lost 4 bases, with 7 bases between them. The germline gives CDR1 SGHTA, CDR2 FQGTGA. DNA of the CDR3: TGTGCCAGCAGCTTGACCCGTTACAATGAGCAGTTCTTC. Amino acids: CASSLTRYNEQFF.